This T cell receptor beta chain was identified in a study of blood T cell repertoires in COVID-19 (dated by TCRdb to about 2020). About the study as a whole: Samples from collaborators originated in the United States, Italy and Spain and spanned both the acute and convalescent phases of COVID-19. The prospective study material was composed of cDNA or gDNA derived from T cells, B-cell-depleted T cells, or PBMCs. Nearly every sample came with metadata listing a de-identified subject ID, COVID-19 status, age in years and sex. Where HLA class I and class II types were available, the types were taken from metadata supplied by the sample provider, not from assay-based typing. The dataset comprised deeply sampled blood TCRbeta repertoires from subjects exposed to, actively infected with, or recovered from COVID-19. A freely available public database, intended as a resource for researchers studying the immune response to SARS-CoV-2, is where the repertoires were released. Samples were obtained from the ongoing ImmuneRACE study (first 160 participants) and from 1,000 to 1,500 subjects provided by 6 global collaborators. General study outcomes and caveats: Clinical and demographic metadata were provided uncurated, with the amount varying by source and participant.

TCRbeta CDR3 regions were amplified from genomic DNA by means of the immunoSEQ Assay, a bias-controlled multiplex PCR. The original pipeline was this. The number of nucleated cells in each sample was estimated from the amplification of reference gene primers within the assay. Sequence reads were collapsed and filtered to measure the absolute abundance of every unique TCRbeta CDR3 rearrangement. For each sample, productive Simpson clonality was calculated as the square root of Simpson's diversity index over productive rearrangements. In TCRdb, the immuneACCESS table is reduced to in-frame sequences with V and J assigned. These tables do not hold every clone; where another copy was compared, an unresolved V gene accounts for under half, and the others remain unexplained. The D gene and trimming were derived from the DNA, and the V and J assignments and clone size from that table. In this sample the table shows tens of thousands of clones, roughly 78% of which occur a single time. Under 3.5% of the sample belongs to the ten largest clones.

The collaborating institutions used their own protocols to collect whole blood in K2EDTA tubes. For TCRbeta analysis, collaborators shipped samples as frozen whole blood, isolated PBMCs, or DNA extracted from either of those sample types. For CDR1 and CDR2, the germline V gene lists SGHDN and FVKESK. Measured from the cysteine to the phenylalanine, the CDR3 is 13 residues long. Here the CDR3 DNA is all that survives: 39 bases in frame from base 1. Trimming takes 2 bases from V and 2 bases from J, and the germline ends sit 6 bases apart. As concerns this clone: Its antigen is unknown. No much larger clone exists at a distance of one base, and base qualities are not known.

This receptor was identified in a man in his fifties or sixties with acute or convalescent COVID-19. Sequencing was done on a sample of peripheral blood. The chain employs TRBV14 and TRBJ2-5; the D segment could be TRBD1, given 5 matching bases. The encoded CDR3 is CASSQYRQETQYF. The DNA is as follows: TGTGCCAGCAGCCAATACAGGCAAGAGACCCAGTACTTC.